This T cell receptor (beta chain) was profiled in a study of blood T cell repertoires in COVID-19. Study at large: The samples span acute and convalescent COVID-19 from the United States, Italy and Spain. Nucleic acid was either cDNA or gDNA, and it came from T cells, B-cell-depleted T cells, or PBMCs.

Germline CDR1 and CDR2: MGHRA and YSYEKL. This CDR3 comprises 16 residues. The junction had 4 bases not matched to a gene; V was cut back by 3 bases and J by 6 bases. Methods used by the authors: It was from reference gene primer amplification that nucleated cell counts were estimated. Assay: immunoSEQ multiplex PCR; the TCRdb copy retains only in-frame clones and omits some. Clone size and V and J calls were adopted from that table, with D and trimming inferred from the DNA. Among 200,000 to 250,000 clones listed, roughly 86% were seen once. The clonotype comes from an older woman with acute or convalescent COVID-19. The chain is built from TRBV4-1 and TRBJ2-1; the match to TRBD2 covers 14 bases. The material sequenced was peripheral blood. CDR3 DNA sequence: TGCGCCAGCAGCCAGCAAGGACTAGCGGGAGGCAATGAGCAGTTCTTC. Translated, it gives CASSQQGLAGGNEQFF.